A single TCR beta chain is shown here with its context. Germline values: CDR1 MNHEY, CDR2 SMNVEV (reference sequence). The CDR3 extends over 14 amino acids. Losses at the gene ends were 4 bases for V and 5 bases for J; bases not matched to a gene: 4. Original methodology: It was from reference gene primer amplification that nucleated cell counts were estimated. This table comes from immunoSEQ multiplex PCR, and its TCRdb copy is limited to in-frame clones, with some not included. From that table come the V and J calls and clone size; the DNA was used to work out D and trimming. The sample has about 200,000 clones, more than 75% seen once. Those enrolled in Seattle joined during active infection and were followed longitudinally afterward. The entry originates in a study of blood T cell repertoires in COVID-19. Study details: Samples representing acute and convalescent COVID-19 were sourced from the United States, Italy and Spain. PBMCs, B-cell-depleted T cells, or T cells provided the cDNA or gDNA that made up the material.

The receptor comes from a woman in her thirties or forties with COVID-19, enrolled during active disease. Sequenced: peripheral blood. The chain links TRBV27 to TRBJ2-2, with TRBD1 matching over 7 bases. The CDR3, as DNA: TGTGCCAGCAGTTCGGGACAGCTGACCGGGGAGCTGTTTTTT. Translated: CASSSGQLTGELFF.